The T cell receptor beta chain under discussion was sequenced for a study of CD4 and CD8 cells across lung adenocarcinoma regions. The CDR3 contains 17 residues. The germline V gene has CDR1 MNHEY and CDR2 SVGAGI. V was pared by 2 bases and J by 5 bases, with 19 bases between. Each CDR3 protein gets one entry after TCRdb re-called the PCR reads with MiXCR. There are about 11,000 distinct CDR3 sequences in the sample; around 59% occur only once, and approximately 90% lies in the top ten. Donors had localized lung adenocarcinoma, a non-small cell lung cancer. The gene calls are TRBV6-5 and TRBJ2-1; tentatively, D is TRBD2 (6 bases). The clonotype originates from a male donor with lung adenocarcinoma. The CD4 and CD8 labels of this study may be unreliable. Sequenced: CD8+ T cells from the margin of a lung tumor. CDR3 bases: TGTGCCAGCAGTTACACCGGTTACCGGGACTTCCACAATGAGCAGTTCTTC. Amino acid sequence: CASSYTGYRDFHNEQFF.